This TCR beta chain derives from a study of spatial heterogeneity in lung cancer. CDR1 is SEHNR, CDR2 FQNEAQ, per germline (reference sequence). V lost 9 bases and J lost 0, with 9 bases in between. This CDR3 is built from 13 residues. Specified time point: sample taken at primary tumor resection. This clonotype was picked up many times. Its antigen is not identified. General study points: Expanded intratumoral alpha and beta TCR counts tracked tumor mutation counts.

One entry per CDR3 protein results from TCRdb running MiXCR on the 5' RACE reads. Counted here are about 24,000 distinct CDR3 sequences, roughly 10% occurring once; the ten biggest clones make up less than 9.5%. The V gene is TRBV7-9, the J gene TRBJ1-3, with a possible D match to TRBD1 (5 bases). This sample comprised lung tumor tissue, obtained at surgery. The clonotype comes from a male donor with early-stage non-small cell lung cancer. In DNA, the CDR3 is TGTGCCAGAGGGGAGAGCTCTGGAAACACCATATATTTT. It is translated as CARGESSGNTIYF.